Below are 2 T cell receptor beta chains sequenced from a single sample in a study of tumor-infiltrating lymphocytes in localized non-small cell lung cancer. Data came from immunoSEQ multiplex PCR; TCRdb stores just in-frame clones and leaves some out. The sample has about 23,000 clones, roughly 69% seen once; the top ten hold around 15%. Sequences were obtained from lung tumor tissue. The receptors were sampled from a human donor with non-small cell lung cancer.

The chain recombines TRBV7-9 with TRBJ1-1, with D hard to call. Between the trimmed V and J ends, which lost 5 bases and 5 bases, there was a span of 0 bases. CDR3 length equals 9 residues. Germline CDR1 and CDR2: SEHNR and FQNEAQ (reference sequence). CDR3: CASSTEAFF. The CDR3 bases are TGTGCCAGCAGCACTGAAGCTTTCTTT.

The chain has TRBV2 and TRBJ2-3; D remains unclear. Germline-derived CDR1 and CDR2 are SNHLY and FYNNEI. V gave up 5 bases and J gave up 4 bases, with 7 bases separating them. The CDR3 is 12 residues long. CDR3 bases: TGTGCCAGCAGTCGGGTCGCAGATACGCAGTATTTT. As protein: CASSRVADTQYF. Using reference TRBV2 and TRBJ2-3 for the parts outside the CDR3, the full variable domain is EPEVTQTPSHQVTQMGQEVILRCVPISNHLYFYWYRQILGQKVEFLVSFYNNEISEKSEIFDDQFSVERPDGSNFTLKIRSTKLEDSAMYFCASSRVADTQYFGPGTRLTVL.